This T cell receptor (beta chain) comes out of a study of blood T cell repertoires in COVID-19. Study at large: COVID-19 samples collected from the United States, Italy and Spain covered acute and convalescent phases.

The CDR3 is 17 residues long. With 4 bases clipped from V and 6 bases from J, the junction kept 8 bases outside the gene matches. Germline values: CDR1 LGHNA, CDR2 YNFKEQ. This clone was detected ten times or more. Produced via immunoSEQ multiplex PCR; TCRdb's table is partial and in-frame only. The sample consists of some 190,000 clones, about 83% of them appearing once. Sequencing was performed on peripheral blood. The source of this sequence is a person aged 65-85 years with COVID-19, enrolled during active disease. The chain employs TRBV4-2 and TRBJ2-1; 14 bases map to TRBD2. CDR3 coding DNA: TGTGCCAGCAGCCCGACTAGCGGGGGGGCTGGAGGCAATGAGCAGTTCTTC. Encoded protein: CASSPTSGGAGGNEQFF.